Below are 20 T cell receptor beta chains sequenced from a single sample in a study of a mutant IDH1 vaccine in newly diagnosed glioma. Sequencing was performed with immunoSEQ multiplex PCR; in TCRdb, only in-frame clones are kept and a portion is missing. The sample holds roughly 60,000 clones, about 74% seen once. No cognate antigen is known for these TCRs. Described time point: week 35, safety follow-up. The vaccine gave 300 ug of a 20-mer mutant IDH1 peptide subcutaneously per dose. This sample comprised PBMCs, obtained from a glioma patient whose treatment included an IDH1 peptide vaccine. Every receptor here comes from a man aged 50 to 59 with glioma.

This clone was picked up one time. The chain joins TRBV15 to TRBJ1-4; D unclear. V lost 4 bases and J 8 bases, leaving 11 bases between the germline ends. The CDR3 has 13 residues. Looked up from germline, CDR1 is LNHNV and CDR2 is YYDKDF (reference sequence). The CDR3 protein is CATSNAEREKLFF. In DNA, the CDR3 is TGTGCCACCAGCAATGCAGAGAGAGAAAAACTGTTTTTT.

This clone was counted between two and nine times. The chain joins TRBV20-1 to TRBJ2-5; the D is unclear. CDR3 length: 11 amino acids. Trimming stripped 7 bases from V and 1 base from J, with 7 bases between. Germline CDR1 reads DFQATT; CDR2 reads SNEGSKA (reference sequence). CDR3 DNA: TGCAGTGGGCACCGCCAAGAGACCCAGTACTTC. As protein: CSGHRQETQYF.

This clone was detected a few times. J is TRBJ1-2 and V is TRBV4-3; D may be TRBD1 (5 bases). CDR1 and CDR2 (germline): LGHNA, YSLEER. With 0 bases removed from V and 7 bases from J, the gap between germline ends came to 12 bases. This CDR3 spans 14 amino acids. CDR3 sequence reads: CASSQEKGALGYTF. CDR3 nucleotides: TGCGCCAGCAGCCAAGAAAAAGGGGCGCTTGGCTACACCTTC.

The CDR3 nucleotides are TGTGCCAGCAGCTTGGAGATTCAGGGTTGGTATTTT. It translates to CASSLEIQGWYF. The chain joins TRBV5-8 to TRBJ2-3; maybe TRBD1 (5 bases). Germline CDR1 is SGHTS and CDR2 is YDEGEE. V lost 0 bases, J lost 14 bases, and 13 bases lay in between. The CDR3 consists of 12 residues.

The gene calls are TRBV7-9 and TRBJ1-2; tentatively, D is TRBD1 (5 bases). Germline-derived CDR1 and CDR2 are SEHNR and FQNEAQ (reference sequence). CDR3 size: 10 residues. CDR3: CGSGRDGYTF. For the CDR3, the DNA is TGTGGATCGGGACGAGATGGCTACACCTTC.

The rearrangement uses TRBV4-1 and TRBJ1-1; D uncertain. Germline V lookup: CDR1 MGHRA, CDR2 YSYEKL. The CDR3 consists of 15 residues. Trimming stripped 4 bases from V and 2 bases from J, with 14 bases between. The DNA of the CDR3 is TGCGCCAGCAGCCCACCTACCAACGGTAACACTGAAGCTTTCTTT. Translating it yields CASSPPTNGNTEAFF.

This chain connects TRBV4-2 to TRBJ1-2; tentative D call: TRBD1 (5 bases). Trimming shortened V by 4 bases and J by 5 bases, and 20 bases separated the two germline ends. Germline V CDR1 and CDR2: LGHNA, YNFKEQ. This CDR3 has 16 residues. The CDR3 sequence: CASSRDPGPHPYGYTF. The CDR3 nucleotides read TGTGCCAGCAGCCGCGATCCGGGACCTCACCCATATGGCTACACCTTC.

This chain joins TRBV5-6 and TRBJ2-7, with D possibly matching TRBD1 (6 bases). Germline assignment: CDR1 SGHDT and CDR2 YYEEEE. The V and J ends lost 5 bases and 5 bases respectively, with 20 bases between them. This CDR3 contains 15 residues. DNA of the CDR3: TGTGCCAGCAGGCCGGTCGGACAGCTTTTAGACGAGCAGTACTTC. Translating gives CASRPVGQLLDEQYF.

The chain joins TRBV18 to TRBJ2-4; 9 bases map to TRBD1. CDR1 is KGHSH, CDR2 LQKENI, per germline. The J segment lost 7 bases and the V segment lost 6 bases, leaving 10 bases of the junction unmatched. CDR3 size: 15 residues. CDR3 nucleotides: TGTGCCAGCTCCCTCTACTCGACAGGGGGGAACATTCAGTACTTC. It specifies CASSLYSTGGNIQYF.

A single count supports this clone. This rearrangement joins TRBV7-2 to TRBJ1-3; the D gene is possibly TRBD1 (6 bases). The CDR3 spans 14 residues. Looked up from germline, CDR1 is SGHTA and CDR2 is FQGNSA. The V end was cut by 4 bases, the J end by 8 bases, with 15 bases between. The CDR3 spells CASSSRQGRDTIYF. The CDR3 nucleotides are TGTGCCAGCAGCTCCCGTCAGGGGCGGGACACCATATATTTT.

The J gene is TRBJ2-1, the V gene TRBV30; weak D call: TRBD2 (5 bases). The CDR3 is made up of 16 amino acids. Germline assignment: CDR1 GTSNPN and CDR2 SVGIG (reference sequence). Trimming removed 0 bases at V and 1 base at J, with 13 bases between. For the CDR3, the DNA is TGTGCCTGGAGTGTACGCGGGCTCCCTTCCTACAATGAGCAGTTCTTC. Its translation: CAWSVRGLPSYNEQFF. Looking up the rest from reference TRBV30 and TRBJ2-1 gives the full variable domain: SQTIHQWPATLVQPVGSPLSLECTVEGTSNPNLYWYRQAAGRGLQLLFYSVGIGQISSEVPQNLSASRPQDRQFILSSKKLLLSDSGFYLCAWSVRGLPSYNEQFFGPGTRLTVL.

V and J are TRBV18 and TRBJ1-4; D unclear. There are 14 residues in the CDR3. V lost 4 bases to trimming and J lost 7 bases, with 13 bases between them. CDR1 is KGHSH and CDR2 is LQKENI in the germline V gene. The CDR3: CASSRRGGSEKLFF. CDR3 coding DNA: TGTGCCAGCTCACGGCGAGGAGGGTCTGAAAAACTGTTTTTT.

This clone was seen only once. The chain employs TRBV4-3 and TRBJ1-2; D call uncertain. The CDR3 runs to 15 residues. CDR1 is LGHNA, CDR2 YSLEER, per germline. V was cut by 0 bases and J by 4 bases, with 12 bases left in between. DNA for the CDR3: TGCGCCAGCAGCCAAGATCTTGGCGAAGTCTATGGCTACACCTTC. Amino acids: CASSQDLGEVYGYTF.

V usage is TRBV7-9 and J usage is TRBJ2-5, with 8 bases lining up with TRBD2. The trim removed 4 bases at V and 4 bases at J, leaving 5 bases unmatched. Germline-derived CDR1 and CDR2 are SEHNR and FQNEAQ (reference sequence). This CDR3 contains 14 residues. The DNA for the CDR3 is TGTGCCAGCAGCTCGCCGGGACTAGGAGAGACCCAGTACTTC. Its protein product is CASSSPGLGETQYF.

This clone was counted a few times. The chain combines TRBV30 with TRBJ1-5, with a weak D call TRBD1 (5 bases). Trimming left V 1 base short and J 0 bases short, with 13 bases between. The CDR3 contains 16 residues. CDR1 and CDR2 from the germline V gene are GTSNPN and SVGIG (reference sequence). The CDR3 loop is CAWSGDGRYSNQPQHF. DNA of the CDR3: TGTGCCTGGAGTGGGGACGGTCGCTATAGCAATCAGCCCCAGCATTTT. Drawing the rest from reference TRBV30 and TRBJ1-5, the complete variable domain is SQTIHQWPATLVQPVGSPLSLECTVEGTSNPNLYWYRQAAGRGLQLLFYSVGIGQISSEVPQNLSASRPQDRQFILSSKKLLLSDSGFYLCAWSGDGRYSNQPQHFGDGTRLSIL.

The V and J genes are TRBV5-1 and TRBJ1-4; 9 bases match TRBD1. J was trimmed by 4 bases and V by 3 bases; bases with no gene match: 1. CDR1 and CDR2 from the germline V gene are SGHRS and YFSETQ. The CDR3 length is 14 residues. The CDR3 here is CASSSDRGNEKLFF. The CDR3 nucleotides are TGCGCCAGCAGCTCGGACAGGGGTAATGAAAAACTGTTTTTT.

The chain is built from TRBV2 and TRBJ1-5; no firm D call. This CDR3 has 14 residues. Per the germline V gene, CDR1 is SNHLY and CDR2 is FYNNEI. Trimming pared 11 bases from V and 1 base from J, leaving 15 bases between. CDR3 in DNA: TGTGCCGGCAACAAGGCTGGGAGCAATCAGCCCCAGCATTTT. Translated: CAGNKAGSNQPQHF.

This clone was seen a few times. V is TRBV6-1 and J is TRBJ2-5, with a weak D call TRBD1 (6 bases). This CDR3 comprises 14 residues. CDR1 is MNHNS, CDR2 SASEGT, per germline. Trimming took off 6 bases at V and 4 bases at J, with 15 bases between the two ends. The CDR3 sequence: CASRPSWGRETQYF. The CDR3 DNA reads TGTGCCAGCAGACCGAGTTGGGGGCGAGAGACCCAGTACTTC.

V is TRBV9 and J is TRBJ1-1; D unclear. V shed 4 bases and J shed 5 bases, with 12 bases lying between them. The CDR3 has 13 residues. Germline V CDR1 and CDR2: SGDLS, YYNGEE. This chain's CDR3 is CASSHASGTEAFF. CDR3 DNA sequence: TGTGCCAGCAGCCACGCGTCGGGAACTGAAGCTTTCTTT.

This clone has more than one count but fewer than ten. In DNA, the CDR3 is TGTGCCAGCAGCTTAAGTCCGTCCTACGAGCAGTACTTC. The encoded protein is CASSLSPSYEQYF. V and J are TRBV7-9 and TRBJ2-7; D remains unclear. Per germline, CDR1 SEHNR and CDR2 FQNEAQ (reference sequence). V was cut by 2 bases and J by 1 base, with 6 bases left in between. CDR3 length: 13 amino acids.